This TCR beta chain originates from a study of blood T cell repertoires in COVID-19. The wider study: T cells, B-cell-depleted T cells, or PBMCs supplied cDNA or gDNA.

Germline V CDR1 and CDR2: LGHDT, YNNKEL (reference sequence). The V and J ends lost 3 bases and 8 bases respectively, with 13 bases between them. CDR3 length: 14 residues. This clone was observed a handful of times. This table comes from immunoSEQ multiplex PCR, and its TCRdb copy is limited to in-frame clones, with some not included. The sample shows approximately 20,000 clones, 70% to 85% of them seen only once. This sequence originates from a human donor in a cohort sampled during active COVID-19. The specimen was peripheral blood. The chain uses TRBV3-1 (or the pseudogene TRBV3-2) and TRBJ1-4, with D maybe TRBD1 (6 bases). The CDR3 DNA reads as TGTGCCAGCAGCCAGACAGGAAGGTTGGAAAAACTGTTTTTT. It specifies CASSQTGRLEKLFF.